This paragraph reports one T cell receptor beta chain. Its recognized antigen is unknown. No quality values exist for individual bases; no much larger clone is one base distant. The label giving this sample's treatment or condition can be read as: roughly nine-day PBMC culture with coronavirus spike peptide pools or control peptides (ViraFEST assay). To expand antigen-specific T cells with peptide pools and then pick out the expanded clonotypes through TCR sequencing, the study relied on the ViraFEST assay. The convalescent patients' positive SARS-CoV-2 PCR tests were from March to December 2020, which was before the Alpha, Beta and Delta variants emerged in the United States. Each well held around 2 million PBMCs cultured in IMDM containing roughly 5% human AB serum and 10 IU/ml IL-2, with roughly 9.2 ug/ml peptide pools added. On days 3 and 7, half of the culture medium was replaced with fresh IL-2-containing medium. CD4+ T cells were isolated after around 11 days of culture through negative selection using the EasySep CD4+ T cell isolation kit. Ficoll-Paque Plus gradient centrifugation was used to isolate PBMCs from whole blood, and the isolated PBMCs were then either used fresh or cryopreserved at -140C. In general, triplicate wells were set up for every culture condition.

This entry is derived from a study of vaccination and CD4 T cells after COVID-19 (dated by TCRdb to 2021 to 2024). With respect to the entire study: Convalescent patients had a positive SARS-CoV-2 result on nasal swab PCR, and of these patients, several had mild disease and one had severe disease. Post-COVID blood samples from convalescent patients were collected a median of approximately 100 days after diagnosis, with a range of about 35 to 180 days. Participants got two doses of the Pfizer-BioNTech BNT162b2 vaccine (n=8) or two doses of the Moderna mRNA-1273 vaccine (n=2). Control cultures used a CEFX viral epitope pool as positive control, an HIV-1 Nef peptide pool as negative control, or no peptide. Culture stimuli were overlapping spike peptide pools from SARS-CoV-2 and from the common cold coronaviruses HCoV-NL63, HCoV-OC43 and HCoV-229E. The convalescent cohort comprised six males and four females, including two Hispanic individuals, seven Caucasians, two Asians and one multiracial person. The spike-specific CD4+ TCR repertoire was compared before and after mRNA vaccination in nine to ten COVID-19 convalescent patients and a handful of infection-naive healthy vaccine recipients. Post-vaccine blood samples were collected a median of around 10 weeks after the second vaccine dose, ranging from roughly 12 to 250 days.

The trim is 5 bases for V and 5 bases for J, with a gap of 16 bases between the germline ends. Including the terminal cysteine and phenylalanine, the CDR3 comprises 14 residues. Only the CDR3 DNA stays, 42 bases, in frame from base 1. Study-wide findings and limitations: Relatively few convalescent patients were included in the study, and early timepoints after natural infection were not analyzed. Nearly all vaccine-specific clones in convalescent patients (304 of 307) were mono-reactive for SARS-CoV-2 spike rather than cross-reactive with common cold coronaviruses. The median number of SARS-CoV-2-reactive clonotypes rose from about 23 after infection to approximately 41 after vaccination, but the change was not significant. In convalescent patients, a median 86.3% of post-vaccine SARS-CoV-2-reactive clones were detected only after vaccination, and vaccine-specific priming was suggested by this finding.

Receptors were amplified or captured by PCR. At the Johns Hopkins FTIC core, DNA from the cultured CD4+ T cells underwent TCR sequencing with the Oncomine TCR Beta short-read assay. Genomic DNA was extracted from the cultured CD4+ T cells with the QIAamp micro DNA kit. Oncomine TCR Beta libraries from cultured CD4+ T cells were pooled using unique dual indexes and sequenced on an Illumina iSeq 100. Turning to the authors' computational methods: Non-productive sequences were filtered out, and CDR3s that did not start with C, did not end with F or W, or were shorter than 7 amino acids were discarded. Antigen-specific clonotypes were identified using the MANAFEST web application through comparison of peptide-stimulated wells with reference and other culture wells. For a clone to be called positive, the clone needed an FDR below 0.05, an odds ratio above 5, and a productive frequency above 0.1% in at least two of three replicate wells. A clonotype was classed as cross-reactive if the clonotype showed significant expansion both in SARS-CoV-2 spike wells and in at least one common cold coronavirus spike condition. Using R version 3.6.1, CDR3 homology was evaluated through Levenshtein distances (stringdist) along with unrooted phylogenetic trees (ape). TCRdb handled the public reads itself, with Q25 trimming in fastp and clone calling in MiXCR, and kept productive beta chains. Rows are combined by CDR3 protein, so each entry shows the most common genes and DNA. TCRdb, rather than the study authors, made the V and J calls. The sample table holds about 15,000 distinct CDR3 sequences, of which roughly 51% were seen once. Roughly 10% of the sample is held by the ten biggest clonotypes.

The input for sequencing was CD4+ T cells from blood, cultured in vitro, taken before SARS-CoV-2 vaccination. The V and J genes are TRBV12-3 or TRBV12-4 and TRBJ2-7; TRBD2 is possibly the D segment (5 matching bases). This TCR came from a human donor who had recovered from COVID-19. The DNA is TGTGCCAGCAGTACAACGACGGGAAAGGACGAGCAGTACTTC. Translated, it gives CASSTTTGKDEQYF.